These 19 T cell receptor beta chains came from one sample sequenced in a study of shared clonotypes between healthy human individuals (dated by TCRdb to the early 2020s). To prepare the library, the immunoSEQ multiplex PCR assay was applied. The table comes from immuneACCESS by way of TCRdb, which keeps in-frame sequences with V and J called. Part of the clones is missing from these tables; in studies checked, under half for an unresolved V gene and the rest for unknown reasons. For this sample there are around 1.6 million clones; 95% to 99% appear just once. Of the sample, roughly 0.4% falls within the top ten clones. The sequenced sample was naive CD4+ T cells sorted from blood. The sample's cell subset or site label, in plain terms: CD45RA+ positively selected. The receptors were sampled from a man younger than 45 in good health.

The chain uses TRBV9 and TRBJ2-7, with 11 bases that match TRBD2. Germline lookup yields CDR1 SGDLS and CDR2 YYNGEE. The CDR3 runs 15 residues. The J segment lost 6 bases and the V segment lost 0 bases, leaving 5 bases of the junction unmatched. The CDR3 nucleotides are TGTGCCAGCAGCGTAGAGGTCCTAGCGGGAGGCGAGCAGTACTTC. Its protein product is CASSVEVLAGGEQYF. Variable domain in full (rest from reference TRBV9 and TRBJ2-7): DSGVTQTPKHLITATGQRVTLRCSPRSGDLSVYWYQQSLDQGLQFLIQYYNGEERAKGNILERFSAQQFPDLHSELNLSSLELGDSALYFCASSVEVLAGGEQYFGPGTRLTVT.

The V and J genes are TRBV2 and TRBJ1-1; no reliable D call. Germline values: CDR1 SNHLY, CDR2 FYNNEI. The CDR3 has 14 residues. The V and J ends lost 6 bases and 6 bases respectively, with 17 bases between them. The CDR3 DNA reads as TGTGCCAGCAGAGGGTCCGCCGGCGTCGCTGAAGCTTTCTTT. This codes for CASRGSAGVAEAFF.

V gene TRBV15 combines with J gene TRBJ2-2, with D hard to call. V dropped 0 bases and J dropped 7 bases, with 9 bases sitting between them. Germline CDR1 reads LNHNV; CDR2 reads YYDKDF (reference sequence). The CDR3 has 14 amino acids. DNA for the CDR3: TGTGCCACCAGCAGAGATCACCGGAGCGGGGAGCTGTTTTTT. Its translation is CATSRDHRSGELFF.

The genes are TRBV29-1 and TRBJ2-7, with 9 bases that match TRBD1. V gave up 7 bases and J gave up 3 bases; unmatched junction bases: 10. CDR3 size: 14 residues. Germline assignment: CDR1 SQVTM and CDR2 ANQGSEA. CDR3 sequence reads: CSAVGTGFNYEQYF. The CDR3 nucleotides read TGCAGCGCTGTAGGGACAGGGTTTAACTACGAGCAGTACTTC.

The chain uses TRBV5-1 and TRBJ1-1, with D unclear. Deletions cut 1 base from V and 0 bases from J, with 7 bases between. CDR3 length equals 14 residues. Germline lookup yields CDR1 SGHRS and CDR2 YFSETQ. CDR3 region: CASSLNRMNTEAFF. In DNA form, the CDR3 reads TGCGCCAGCAGCTTGAACAGAATGAACACTGAAGCTTTCTTT. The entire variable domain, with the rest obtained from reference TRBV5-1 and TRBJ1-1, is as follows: KAGVTQTPRYLIKTRGQQVTLSCSPISGHRSVSWYQQTPGQGLQFLFEYFSETQRNKGNFPGRFSGRQFSNSRSEMNVSTLELGDSALYLCASSLNRMNTEAFFGQGTRLTVV.

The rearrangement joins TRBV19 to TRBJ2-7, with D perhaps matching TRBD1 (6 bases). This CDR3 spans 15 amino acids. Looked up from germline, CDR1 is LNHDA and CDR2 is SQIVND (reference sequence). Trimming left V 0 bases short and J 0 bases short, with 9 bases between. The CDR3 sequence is CASSIESGVSYEQYF. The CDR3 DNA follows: TGTGCCAGTAGTATAGAGTCAGGGGTCTCCTACGAGCAGTACTTC.

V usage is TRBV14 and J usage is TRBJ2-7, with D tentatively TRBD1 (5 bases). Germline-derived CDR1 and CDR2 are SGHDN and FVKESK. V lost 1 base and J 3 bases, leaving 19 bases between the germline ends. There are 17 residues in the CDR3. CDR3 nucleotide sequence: TGTGCCAGCAGCCAAGGAAAAGGGGCCCTTTCTTACTACGAGCAGTACTTC. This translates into CASSQGKGALSYYEQYF.

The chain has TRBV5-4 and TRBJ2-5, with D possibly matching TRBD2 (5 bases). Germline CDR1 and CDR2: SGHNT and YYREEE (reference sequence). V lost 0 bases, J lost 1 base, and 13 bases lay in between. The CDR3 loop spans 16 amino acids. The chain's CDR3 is CASSLVGAELQETQYF. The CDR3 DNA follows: TGTGCCAGCAGCTTGGTGGGAGCGGAACTCCAAGAGACCCAGTACTTC.

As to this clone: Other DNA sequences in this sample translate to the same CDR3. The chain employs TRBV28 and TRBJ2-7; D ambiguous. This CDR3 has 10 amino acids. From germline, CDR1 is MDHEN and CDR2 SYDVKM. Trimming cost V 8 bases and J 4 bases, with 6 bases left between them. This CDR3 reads CASGSYEQYF. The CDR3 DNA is TGTGCCAGCGGAAGTTACGAGCAGTACTTC. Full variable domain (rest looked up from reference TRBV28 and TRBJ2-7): DVKVTQSSRYLVKRTGEKVFLECVQDMDHENMFWYRQDPGLGLRLIYFSYDVKMKEKGDIPEGYSVSREKKERFSLILESASTNQTSMYLCASGSYEQYFGPGTRLTVT.

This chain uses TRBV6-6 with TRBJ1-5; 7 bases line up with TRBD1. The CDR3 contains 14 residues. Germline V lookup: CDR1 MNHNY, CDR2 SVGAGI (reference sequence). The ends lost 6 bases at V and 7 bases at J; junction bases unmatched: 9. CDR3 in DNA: TGTGCCAGCAGCAGGACAGGAATAGGGCAGCCCCAGCATTTT. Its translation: CASSRTGIGQPQHF.

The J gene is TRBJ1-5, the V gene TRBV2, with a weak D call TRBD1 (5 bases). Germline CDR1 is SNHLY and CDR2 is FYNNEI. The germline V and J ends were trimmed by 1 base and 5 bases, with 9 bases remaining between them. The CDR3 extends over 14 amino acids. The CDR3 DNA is TGTGCCAGCAGTGAAGAGGCAGGGTATCAGCCCCAGCATTTT. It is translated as CASSEEAGYQPQHF.

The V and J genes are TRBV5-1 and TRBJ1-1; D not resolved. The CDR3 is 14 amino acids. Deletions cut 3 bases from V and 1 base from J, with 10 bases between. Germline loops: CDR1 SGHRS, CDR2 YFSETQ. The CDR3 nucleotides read TGCGCCAGCAGCTCCGCCAATAGGAACACTGAAGCTTTCTTT. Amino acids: CASSSANRNTEAFF.

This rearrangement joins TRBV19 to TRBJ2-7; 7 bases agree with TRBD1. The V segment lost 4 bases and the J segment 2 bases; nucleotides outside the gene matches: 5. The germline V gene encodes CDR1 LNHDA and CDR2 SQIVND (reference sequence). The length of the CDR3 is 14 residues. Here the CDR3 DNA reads TGTGCCAGTAGTAGACAGGGTAACGCCTACGAGCAGTACTTC. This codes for CASSRQGNAYEQYF.

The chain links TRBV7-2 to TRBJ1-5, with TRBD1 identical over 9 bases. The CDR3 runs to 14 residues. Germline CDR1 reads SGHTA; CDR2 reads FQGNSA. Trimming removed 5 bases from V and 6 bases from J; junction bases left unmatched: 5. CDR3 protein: CASSQDRGLQPQHF. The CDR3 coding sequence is TGTGCCAGCAGCCAGGACAGGGGCCTTCAGCCCCAGCATTTT.

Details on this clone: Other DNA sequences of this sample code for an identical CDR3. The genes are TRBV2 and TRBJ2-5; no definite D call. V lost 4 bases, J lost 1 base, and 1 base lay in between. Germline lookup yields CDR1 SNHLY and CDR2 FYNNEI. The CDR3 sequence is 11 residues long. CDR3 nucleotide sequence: TGTGCCAGCAGTGGCCAAGAGACCCAGTACTTC. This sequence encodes CASSGQETQYF.

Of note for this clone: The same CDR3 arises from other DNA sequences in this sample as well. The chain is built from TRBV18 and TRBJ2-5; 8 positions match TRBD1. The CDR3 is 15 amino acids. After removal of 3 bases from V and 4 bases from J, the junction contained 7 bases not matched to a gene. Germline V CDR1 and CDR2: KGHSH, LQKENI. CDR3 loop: CASSPRTGQGETQYF. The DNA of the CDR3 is TGTGCCAGCTCACCCCGGACAGGGCAGGGAGAGACCCAGTACTTC.

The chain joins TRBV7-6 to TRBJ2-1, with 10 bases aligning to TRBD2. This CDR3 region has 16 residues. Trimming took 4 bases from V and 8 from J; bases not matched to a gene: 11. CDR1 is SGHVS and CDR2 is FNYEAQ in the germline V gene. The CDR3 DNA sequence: TGTGCCAGCAGCTCTGGGGGGCTAGCGGGAGTCTATGAGCAGTTCTTC. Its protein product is CASSSGGLAGVYEQFF.

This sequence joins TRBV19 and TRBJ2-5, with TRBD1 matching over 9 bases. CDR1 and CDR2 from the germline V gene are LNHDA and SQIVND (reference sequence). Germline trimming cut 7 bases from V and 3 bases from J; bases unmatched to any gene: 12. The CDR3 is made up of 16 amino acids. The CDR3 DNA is TGTGCCAGTACCCCTCGGGGACAGGGAGGAGAAGAGACCCAGTACTTC. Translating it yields CASTPRGQGGEETQYF. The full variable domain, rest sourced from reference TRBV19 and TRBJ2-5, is DGGITQSPKYLFRKEGQNVTLSCEQNLNHDAMYWYRQDPGQGLRLIYYSQIVNDFQKGDIAEGYSVSREKKESFPLTVTSAQKNPTAFYLCASTPRGQGGEETQYFGPGTRLLVL.

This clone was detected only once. The CDR3 loop reads CASSESGFGDSGNTIYF. CDR3 DNA sequence: TGCGCCAGCAGTGAGTCGGGGTTCGGGGACTCTGGAAACACCATATATTTT. V usage is TRBV10-2 and J usage is TRBJ1-3, with D unclear. The germline CDR1 and CDR2 sequences are WSHSY and SAAADI. Trimming stripped 0 bases from V and 0 bases from J, with 12 bases between. The CDR3 has 17 amino acids.